The 11 T cell receptor beta chains below come from one sample, sequenced in a study of blood T cell repertoires in COVID-19 (dated by TCRdb to about 2020). The library was produced with the immunoSEQ multiplex PCR assay. TCRdb stores this immuneACCESS table with in-frame sequences only. Part of the clones is absent; in the studies checked, under half of the shortfall reflects unresolved V genes, and no reason is known for the rest. This sample is represented by more than 80,000 clones; more than 75% of them were singletons. The ten largest clonotypes hold roughly 5% of the sample. Sequencing was performed on peripheral blood. The origin of the receptors is a man aged 40-55 years with acute or convalescent COVID-19.

This rearrangement joins TRBV7-2 to TRBJ1-1, with D possibly being TRBD1 (5 bases). V lost 6 bases and J lost 4, with 9 bases in between. The CDR3 spans 12 residues. The germline V gene has CDR1 SGHTA and CDR2 FQGNSA. CDR3 residues: CASRLDTTEAFF. CDR3 in DNA: TGTGCCAGCAGATTGGACACCACTGAAGCTTTCTTT.

The chain carries TRBV18 and TRBJ2-6; tentative D call: TRBD1 (6 bases). Germline V lookup: CDR1 KGHSH, CDR2 LQKENI. This CDR3 is 16 amino acids long. V lost 2 bases and J 2 bases, leaving 10 bases between the germline ends. The CDR3 DNA is TGTGCCAGCTCACCAGCGAGACAGGCTGGGGCCAACGTCCTGACTTTC. Translated: CASSPARQAGANVLTF.

The V call is TRBV5-1, the J call TRBJ1-1; 9 nucleotides line up with TRBD1. Germline CDR1 reads SGHRS; CDR2 reads YFSETQ. After removal of 3 bases from V and 1 base from J, the junction contained 4 bases not matched to a gene. The CDR3 consists of 15 residues. As DNA, the CDR3 is TGCGCCAGCAGCTCGGGACAGGGAGGGAACACTGAAGCTTTCTTT. This gives the protein CASSSGQGGNTEAFF.

J is TRBJ2-5 and V is TRBV2, with 8 bases lining up with TRBD2. Germline CDR1 SNHLY, CDR2 FYNNEI. The CDR3 spans 13 residues. Trimming removed 2 bases from V and 5 bases from J; junction bases left unmatched: 1. CDR3 in DNA: TGTGCCAGCAGTGAAATAGCGGGGGAGACCCAGTACTTC. Its protein product is CASSEIAGETQYF.

The rearrangement links TRBV9 to TRBJ1-1; TRBD1 agrees at 7 bases. V trimming: 4 bases; J trimming: 4 bases; junction bases outside the gene matches: 10. CDR3 length: 15 amino acids. The germline V gene has CDR1 SGDLS and CDR2 YYNGEE. DNA for the CDR3: TGTGCCAGCAGCCCGACGGGACAGTCCGGCACTGAAGCTTTCTTT. As protein: CASSPTGQSGTEAFF. Filled out from reference TRBV9 and TRBJ1-1, the complete variable domain reads DSGVTQTPKHLITATGQRVTLRCSPRSGDLSVYWYQQSLDQGLQFLIQYYNGEERAKGNILERFSAQQFPDLHSELNLSSLELGDSALYFCASSPTGQSGTEAFFGQGTRLTVV.

This chain connects TRBV18 to TRBJ2-1, with TRBD2 matching over 13 bases. Looked up from germline, CDR1 is KGHSH and CDR2 is LQKENI. The CDR3 has 15 residues. Trimming at V came to 3 bases and at J to 4 bases, leaving 0 bases not matched to a gene. The CDR3 reads CASSPGLAGYNEQFF. For the CDR3, the DNA is TGTGCCAGCTCACCGGGACTAGCGGGATACAATGAGCAGTTCTTC. Together with reference TRBV18 and TRBJ2-1, the CDR3 gives the full variable domain: NAGVMQNPRHLVRRRGQEARLRCSPMKGHSHVYWYRQLPEEGLKFMVYLQKENIIDESGMPKERFSAEFPKEGPSILRIQQVVRGDSAAYFCASSPGLAGYNEQFFGPGTRLTVL.

This chain uses TRBV6-5 with TRBJ2-5, with D possibly being TRBD2 (6 bases). With 6 bases removed from V and 0 bases from J, the gap between germline ends came to 11 bases. In germline, CDR1 is MNHEY, CDR2 SVGAGI. The CDR3 totals 14 residues. The chain's CDR3 is CASSFGGNQETQYF. CDR3 in DNA: TGTGCCAGCAGCTTCGGAGGGAACCAAGAGACCCAGTACTTC.

The chain is built from TRBV30 and TRBJ2-3, with 9 bases lining up with TRBD2. With V trimmed by 1 base and J by 0 bases, 5 bases remained unmatched. The CDR3 length is 16 residues. CDR1 is GTSNPN, CDR2 SVGIG, per germline (reference sequence). The CDR3, as DNA: TGTGCCTGGAGTGGACCTAGCGGGACTAGCACAGATACGCAGTATTTT. Translation gives CAWSGPSGTSTDTQYF.

J is TRBJ1-6 and V is TRBV30, with D unresolved. From germline, CDR1 is GTSNPN and CDR2 SVGIG (reference sequence). CDR3 size: 15 residues. The V end was cut by 2 bases, the J end by 6 bases, with 14 bases between. The CDR3 here is CAWSNPRRANSPLHF. The CDR3 DNA reads TGTGCCTGGAGTAATCCTAGACGTGCTAATTCACCCCTCCACTTT.

The chain couples TRBV7-3 to TRBJ2-1; 7 bases align to TRBD2. The length of the CDR3 is 13 residues. The trim removed 3 bases at V and 5 bases at J, leaving 1 base unmatched. Germline V gene sequence: CDR1 SGHTA, CDR2 FQGTGA. The CDR3 here is CASSLAGDNEQFF. CDR3 DNA: TGTGCCAGCAGCTTGGCGGGGGACAATGAGCAGTTCTTC. Drawing the rest from reference TRBV7-3 and TRBJ2-1, the complete variable domain is GAGVSQTPSNKVTEKGKYVELRCDPISGHTALYWYRQSLGQGPEFLIYFQGTGAADDSGLPNDRFFAVRPEGSVSTLKIQRTERGDSAVYLCASSLAGDNEQFFGPGTRLTVL.

The V and J genes are TRBV6-2 or TRBV6-3 and TRBJ1-3, with 7 bases that match TRBD1. The CDR3 is made up of 17 amino acids. V lost 3 bases, J lost 0 bases, and 8 bases stayed unmatched. CDR1 is MNHEY, CDR2 SVGEGT, per germline. DNA of the CDR3: TGTGCCAGCAGTTATGCGTTGGGGGACAGCTCTGGAAACACCATATATTTT. Translation gives CASSYALGDSSGNTIYF.